The 30 T cell receptor beta chains given below trace back to one sample, sequenced in a study of blood T cell repertoires in COVID-19. TCRdb's table, derived via immunoSEQ multiplex PCR, lists solely in-frame clones and lacks some. This sample carries 300,000 to 350,000 clones, about nine tenths of them seen once, and the ten largest clones take more than 6%. The material sequenced was peripheral blood. Receptors were obtained from a woman aged 25 to 39 with COVID-19, enrolled during active disease.

The chain uses TRBV6-1 and TRBJ2-7, with 8 bases that match TRBD2. J was trimmed by 3 bases and V by 1 base; bases with no gene match: 8. Germline V CDR1 and CDR2: MNHNS, SASEGT. CDR3 length: 16 residues. As DNA, the CDR3 is TGTGCCAGCAGTGAAGGACATCCGGGACTAGGCTACGAGCAGTACTTC. This codes for CASSEGHPGLGYEQYF.

The V and J genes are TRBV5-1 and TRBJ1-1; TRBD1 is a possible D gene (5 bases). V lost 4 bases and J 1 base, leaving 17 bases between the germline ends. The germline V gene encodes CDR1 SGHRS and CDR2 YFSETQ. The CDR3 is 16 residues long. CDR3 loop: CASSLGHGGTNTEAFF. The CDR3 nucleotides read TGCGCCAGCAGCCTTGGACACGGAGGGACGAACACTGAAGCTTTCTTT.

The rearrangement uses TRBV9 and TRBJ2-2, with D possibly being TRBD2 (5 bases). This CDR3 comprises 13 residues. Germline values: CDR1 SGDLS, CDR2 YYNGEE. Trimming left V 5 bases short and J 4 bases short, with 9 bases between. DNA of the CDR3: TGTGCCAGCAGGAGGGTAGGCACCGGGGAGCTGTTTTTT. This gives the protein CASRRVGTGELFF.

The V and J genes are TRBV2 and TRBJ1-1, with D tentatively TRBD1 (5 bases). V was trimmed by 4 bases and J by 5 bases, leaving 14 bases between them. Germline V lookup: CDR1 SNHLY, CDR2 FYNNEI. This CDR3 is built from 14 residues. The CDR3, as DNA: TGTGCCAGCAGTGTCCTGGGGGGGGAAACTGAAGCTTTCTTT. Translating it yields CASSVLGGETEAFF. The whole variable domain, remainder taken from reference TRBV2 and TRBJ1-1, is EPEVTQTPSHQVTQMGQEVILRCVPISNHLYFYWYRQILGQKVEFLVSFYNNEISEKSEIFDDQFSVERPDGSNFTLKIRSTKLEDSAMYFCASSVLGGETEAFFGQGTRLTVV.

The rearrangement uses TRBV7-9 and TRBJ1-1; TRBD1 agrees at 10 bases. The CDR3 consists of 15 residues. CDR1 and CDR2 from the germline V gene are SEHNR and FQNEAQ (reference sequence). J was trimmed by 5 bases and V by 1 base; bases with no gene match: 4. CDR3 residues: CASSLETGGRTEAFF. CDR3 nucleotide sequence: TGTGCCAGCAGCTTAGAGACAGGGGGCCGGACTGAAGCTTTCTTT.

The chain employs TRBV5-6 and TRBJ2-7; 9 bases map to TRBD2. The CDR3 consists of 16 residues. Germline V gene sequence: CDR1 SGHDT, CDR2 YYEEEE. V lost 6 bases, J lost 1 base, and 11 bases stayed unmatched. The CDR3 loop is CASTRTSGRLSYEQYF. DNA for the CDR3: TGTGCCAGCACCCGTACTAGCGGGCGCCTTTCCTACGAGCAGTACTTC.

V and J are TRBV6-5 and TRBJ2-2; 10 bases are a match to TRBD2. The CDR3 is made up of 16 amino acids. The V gene's germline CDR1 is MNHEY and CDR2 SVGAGI. V was clipped by 0 bases and J by 5 bases; unmatched bases: 3. The CDR3 coding sequence is TGTGCCAGCAGTTACTCGACTAGCGGGTGGACCGGGGAGCTGTTTTTT. As protein: CASSYSTSGWTGELFF.

This rearrangement joins TRBV6-5 to TRBJ1-1, with unresolved D. V gave up 0 bases and J gave up 2 bases, with 4 bases separating them. The CDR3 extends over 13 amino acids. Per germline, CDR1 MNHEY and CDR2 SVGAGI. For the CDR3, the DNA is TGTGCCAGCAGTTACTCGACAAACACTGAAGCTTTCTTT. Its translation is CASSYSTNTEAFF.

V is TRBV6-6 and J is TRBJ1-2; 10 nucleotides match TRBD1. The CDR3 runs 18 residues. V gave up 5 bases and J gave up 6 bases; unmatched junction bases: 18. In germline, CDR1 is MNHNY, CDR2 SVGAGI (reference sequence). CDR3 bases: TGTGCCAGCAGTCCTAAGCCTCCAACCGGGACAGGGGTTCATGGCTACACCTTC. Protein product: CASSPKPPTGTGVHGYTF.

The V and J genes are TRBV5-6 and TRBJ1-5, with 8 bases fitting TRBD1. Germline loops: CDR1 SGHDT, CDR2 YYEEEE. The junction had 4 bases not matched to a gene; V was cut back by 2 bases and J by 3 bases. CDR3 length: 15 residues. The CDR3 reads CASSFMTGDNQPQHF. The CDR3 DNA reads as TGTGCCAGCAGCTTTATGACAGGGGACAATCAGCCCCAGCATTTT. The entire variable domain, with the rest obtained from reference TRBV5-6 and TRBJ1-5, is as follows: DAGVTQSPTHLIKTRGQQVTLRCSPKSGHDTVSWYQQALGQGPQFIFQYYEEEERQRGNFPDRFSGHQFPNYSSELNVNALLLGDSALYLCASSFMTGDNQPQHFGDGTRLSIL.

The chain has TRBV3-1 (or the pseudogene TRBV3-2) and TRBJ2-3, with D possibly matching TRBD2 (5 bases). Germline CDR1 LGHDT, CDR2 YNNKEL (reference sequence). The length of the CDR3 is 18 residues. Deletions cut 3 bases from V and 2 bases from J, with 21 bases between. Here the CDR3 DNA reads TGTGCCAGCAGCCATAGGAGGCGCCCCGCAACTCACACAGATACGCAGTATTTT. Its translation is CASSHRRRPATHTDTQYF.

The sample holds many counts of this clone. CDR3 DNA sequence: TGTGCCAGCAGCGCGTGGGGACTAGCAGACAATGAGCAGTTCTTC. Its translation is CASSAWGLADNEQFF. The chain is built from TRBV21-1 and TRBJ2-1; the table's D call, TRBD2, has no DNA check behind it. TRBV21-1 is a pseudogene. The CDR3 is 15 amino acids.

The chain carries TRBV29-1 and TRBJ2-1; the D is unclear. CDR1 is SQVTM, CDR2 ANQGSEA, per germline. V lost 0 bases and J lost 5, with 8 bases in between. CDR3 length: 13 amino acids. The CDR3 loop is CSVEDRFDNEQFF. CDR3 DNA: TGCAGCGTTGAAGACAGGTTTGACAATGAGCAGTTCTTC.

This sequence joins TRBV6-5 and TRBJ2-5; a possible D gene is TRBD2 (5 bases). V was cut by 7 bases and J by 3 bases, with 12 bases left in between. The CDR3 covers 13 residues. The germline V gene has CDR1 MNHEY and CDR2 SVGAGI. CDR3 nucleotide sequence: TGTGCCAGCATTTCCTGGGAGAAAGAGACCCAGTACTTC. It encodes CASISWEKETQYF.

This clone appeared once. This chain joins TRBV7-2 and TRBJ2-1; D is perhaps TRBD2 (6 bases). Germline V lookup: CDR1 SGHTA, CDR2 FQGNSA. V was clipped by 2 bases and J by 3 bases, with 8 bases between them. The CDR3 has 14 amino acids. In DNA, the CDR3 is TGTGCCAGCAGCTTATCTAGCGTCTACAATGAGCAGTTCTTC. Protein product: CASSLSSVYNEQFF.

The chain employs TRBV29-1 and TRBJ2-1, with 9 bases aligning to TRBD1. This CDR3 spans 14 amino acids. Germline V gives CDR1 SQVTM, CDR2 ANQGSEA. V was clipped by 2 bases and J by 3 bases; unmatched bases: 2. CDR3 in amino acids: CSVERDRDYNEQFF. CDR3 bases: TGCAGCGTTGAAAGGGACAGGGACTACAATGAGCAGTTCTTC.

V and J are TRBV4-1 and TRBJ2-1; weak D call: TRBD2 (6 bases). In germline, CDR1 is MGHRA, CDR2 YSYEKL. The germline V and J ends were trimmed by 0 bases and 5 bases, with 14 bases remaining between them. CDR3 size: 16 residues. CDR3 amino acids: CASSQDALWRDNEQFF. In DNA, the CDR3 is TGCGCCAGCAGCCAAGACGCCCTATGGAGGGACAATGAGCAGTTCTTC.

This clone was seen more than once but under ten times. Other DNA sequences in the sample encode the same CDR3. The chain carries TRBV13 and TRBJ2-1, with TRBD2 matching over 7 bases. From germline, CDR1 is PRHDT and CDR2 FYEKMQ (reference sequence). This CDR3 is 15 amino acids long. Unmatched junction bases numbered 2, after V lost 3 bases and J lost 0 bases. CDR3 residues: CASSFGGSSYNEQFF. The CDR3 region has the DNA TGTGCCAGCAGCTTCGGCGGGAGCTCCTACAATGAGCAGTTCTTC.

V is TRBV9 and J is TRBJ2-1; 11 positions agree with TRBD2. The CDR3 is made up of 16 amino acids. After removal of 2 bases from V and 9 bases from J, the junction contained 10 bases not matched to a gene. Germline CDR1 reads SGDLS; CDR2 reads YYNGEE. CDR3 region: CASSVRGLAVPGEQFF. The CDR3 coding sequence is TGTGCCAGCAGCGTTAGGGGACTAGCGGTACCGGGTGAGCAGTTCTTC.

With regard to this clone: A junction boundary mismatches the germline segment, possibly from a read error. The rearrangement joins TRBV5-1 to TRBJ2-1, with 11 positions matching TRBD2. CDR3 size: 15 residues. Germline V gives CDR1 SGHRS, CDR2 YFSETQ. The CDR3 DNA reads TGCGCCAGCAGCTTGGGACTAGCGGGGTACAGTGAGCAGTTCTTC. Translated, it gives CASSLGLAGYSEQFF. The entire variable domain, with the rest obtained from reference TRBV5-1 and TRBJ2-1, is as follows: KAGVTQTPRYLIKTRGQQVTLSCSPISGHRSVSWYQQTPGQGLQFLFEYFSETQRNKGNFPGRFSGRQFSNSRSEMNVSTLELGDSALYLCASSLGLAGYSEQFFGPGTRLTVL.

The chain joins TRBV6-2 or TRBV6-3 to TRBJ1-3; 9 bases agree with TRBD1. The V segment lost 7 bases and the J segment 4 bases; nucleotides outside the gene matches: 5. Germline V gene lookup returns CDR1 MNHEY and CDR2 SVGEGT. The CDR3 length is 14 residues. The CDR3 is CASNPGTGGNTIYF. CDR3 coding DNA: TGTGCCAGCAACCCCGGGACAGGGGGAAACACCATATATTTT.

The chain is built from TRBV18 and TRBJ2-5, with a possible D match to TRBD2 (5 bases). Germline V gene lookup returns CDR1 KGHSH and CDR2 LQKENI. Trimming shortened V by 2 bases and J by 4 bases, and 14 bases separated the two germline ends. The CDR3 spans 15 residues. As DNA, the CDR3 is TGTGCCAGCTCACCAAATTCGGGATCTGGAGAGACCCAGTACTTC. Translating gives CASSPNSGSGETQYF.

This chain connects TRBV10-2 to TRBJ2-1; TRBD2 agrees at 11 bases. V was pared by 8 bases and J by 7 bases, with 13 bases of the junction left unmatched. This CDR3 is 16 amino acids long. CDR1 is WSHSY and CDR2 is SAAADI in the germline V gene. The DNA of the CDR3 is TGCGCCAGCGAATCCGTAGCGGGAGGGCCGTGGAATGAGCAGTTCTTC. It is translated as CASESVAGGPWNEQFF.

The V call is TRBV3-1 (or the pseudogene TRBV3-2), the J call TRBJ1-5; D unclear. This CDR3 is 14 amino acids long. The V gene lost 4 bases and the J gene lost 0 bases, with 7 bases spanning the gap. Germline V CDR1 and CDR2: LGHDT, YNNKEL (reference sequence). The CDR3: CASSPRGSNQPQHF. The DNA for the CDR3 is TGTGCCAGCAGCCCTCGCGGTAGCAATCAGCCCCAGCATTTT.

The chain combines TRBV9 with TRBJ2-7; the match to TRBD1 covers 9 bases. Trimming removed 3 bases from V and 4 bases from J; junction bases left unmatched: 11. Germline V gene lookup returns CDR1 SGDLS and CDR2 YYNGEE. The CDR3 sequence is 16 residues long. As DNA, the CDR3 is TGTGCCAGCAGCGCCCGGGGACAGGGTCTCCGTTACGAGCAGTACTTC. Translated: CASSARGQGLRYEQYF.

This sequence joins TRBV28 and TRBJ2-7; 12 bases map to TRBD2. Germline CDR1 is MDHEN and CDR2 is SYDVKM. The CDR3 consists of 15 residues. Trimming cost V 6 bases and J 5 bases; bases outside gene matches: 8. The CDR3 DNA is TGTGCCAGCAGCACCACCGGGACTAGCGGGCACGAGCAGTACTTC. Translated, it gives CASSTTGTSGHEQYF.

V usage is TRBV6-6 and J usage is TRBJ2-1; D is unresolved. The CDR3 runs 15 residues. Trimming stripped 7 bases from V and 7 bases from J, with 20 bases between. CDR1 is MNHNY and CDR2 is SVGAGI in the germline V gene (reference sequence). CDR3 coding DNA: TGTGCCAGCAAGGCAGCGAGGAGCTTAGTGAATGAGCAGTTCTTC. Amino acids: CASKAARSLVNEQFF.

V usage is TRBV7-9 and J usage is TRBJ2-3, with a tentative D call TRBD2 (5 bases). CDR3 length: 13 residues. Germline V gives CDR1 SEHNR, CDR2 FQNEAQ (reference sequence). V lost 10 bases and J 0 bases, leaving 11 bases between the germline ends. The CDR3 is CATGGGSTDTQYF. In DNA, the CDR3 is TGTGCCACGGGCGGCGGGAGCACAGATACGCAGTATTTT.

This rearrangement joins TRBV5-8 to TRBJ2-1, with D hard to call. CDR1 SGHTS and CDR2 YDEGEE come from the germline V gene. Trimming took off 1 base at V and 7 bases at J, with 12 bases between the two ends. This CDR3 region has 14 residues. The CDR3 region has the DNA TGTGCCAGCAGCTTGTCCCCAGCGTCGAATGAGCAGTTCTTC. Translation gives CASSLSPASNEQFF. The full variable domain, in which reference TRBV5-8 and TRBJ2-1 provide the parts outside the CDR3, is EAGVTQSPTHLIKTRGQQATLRCSPISGHTSVYWYQQALGLGLQFLLWYDEGEERNRGNFPPRFSGRQFPNYSSELNVNALELEDSALYLCASSLSPASNEQFFGPGTRLTVL.

J is TRBJ2-1 and V is TRBV4-1, with 7 bases identical to TRBD2. The V gene end was trimmed by 0 bases and the J gene end by 6 bases; junction bases not matched to a gene: 8. The CDR3 consists of 16 residues. Per germline, CDR1 MGHRA and CDR2 YSYEKL. CDR3 loop: CASSQDFGGSRNEQFF. The CDR3 DNA sequence: TGCGCCAGCAGCCAAGATTTCGGCGGGAGTCGCAATGAGCAGTTCTTC.